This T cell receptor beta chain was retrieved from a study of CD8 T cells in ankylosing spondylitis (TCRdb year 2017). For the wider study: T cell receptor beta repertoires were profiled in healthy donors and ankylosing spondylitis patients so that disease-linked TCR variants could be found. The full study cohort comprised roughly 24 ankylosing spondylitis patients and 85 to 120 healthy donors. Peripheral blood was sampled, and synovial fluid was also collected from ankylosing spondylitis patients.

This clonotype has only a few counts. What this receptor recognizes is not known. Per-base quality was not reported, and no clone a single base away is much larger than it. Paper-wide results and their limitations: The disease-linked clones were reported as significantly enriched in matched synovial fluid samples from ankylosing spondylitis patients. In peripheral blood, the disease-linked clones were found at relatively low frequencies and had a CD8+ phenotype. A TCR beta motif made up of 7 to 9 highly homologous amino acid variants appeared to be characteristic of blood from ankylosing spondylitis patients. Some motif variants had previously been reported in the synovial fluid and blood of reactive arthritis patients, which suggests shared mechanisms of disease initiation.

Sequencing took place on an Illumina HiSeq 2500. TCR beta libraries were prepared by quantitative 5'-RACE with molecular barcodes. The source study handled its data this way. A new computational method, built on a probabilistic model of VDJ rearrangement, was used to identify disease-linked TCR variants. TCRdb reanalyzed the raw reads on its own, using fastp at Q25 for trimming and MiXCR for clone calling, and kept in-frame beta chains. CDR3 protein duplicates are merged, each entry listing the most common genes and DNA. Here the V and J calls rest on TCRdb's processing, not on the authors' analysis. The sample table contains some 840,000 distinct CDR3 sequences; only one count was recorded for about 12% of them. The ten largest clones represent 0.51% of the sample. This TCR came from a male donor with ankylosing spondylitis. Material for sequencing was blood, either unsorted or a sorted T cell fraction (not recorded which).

The nucleotides are TGTGCCATCAGTGAGGGGTCTGTCAACGAGCAGTACTTC. Protein translation: CAISEGSVNEQYF. The rearrangement combines TRBV10-3 with TRBJ2-7; there is no confident call for the D gene. Via the germline V gene, CDR1 is ENHRY and CDR2 SYGVKD. The CDR3 covers 13 residues, taking in both the cysteine and the phenylalanine. Here the CDR3 DNA is all that survives: 39 bases in frame from base 1. Relative to germline, V is 2 bases shorter and J is 5 bases shorter, with 10 bases between their ends.